The 24 T cell receptor beta chains in this list originate from one sample, sequenced in a study of memory CD4+ T cells and cytomegalovirus serostatus. Single viable CD3+CD4+CD8-CD45RO+ cells were sorted as the memory CD4+ T cells. Repertoires were generated with immunoSEQ multiplex PCR, while TCRdb's copy carries only in-frame clones and drops some. The sample includes roughly 40,000 clones, 78% of them seen just once. The source material was memory CD4+ T cells from blood. These receptors were obtained from an adult in good health and CMV-seronegative.

The rearrangement joins TRBV30 to TRBJ2-2; no clear D gene. CDR1 and CDR2 from the germline V gene are GTSNPN and SVGIG (reference sequence). Trimming pared 0 bases from V and 6 bases from J, leaving 8 bases between. There are 13 residues in the CDR3. CDR3 nucleotides: TGTGCCTGGAGTGTAGGCCCCCCCGGGGAGCTGTTTTTT. Encoded protein: CAWSVGPPGELFF.

This clone was found a few times. The chain combines TRBV5-1 with TRBJ1-1, with D unresolved. The CDR3 totals 16 residues. Germline V gene lookup returns CDR1 SGHRS and CDR2 YFSETQ. Trimming cost V 4 bases and J 1 base, with 17 bases left between them. The DNA of the CDR3 is TGCGCCAGCAGCCCTCGCCCCGCTGGAGAGAACACTGAAGCTTTCTTT. This translates into CASSPRPAGENTEAFF.

Concerning this clone: The junction and the germline gene differ at one end; a read error may be behind it. V usage is TRBV7-7 and J usage is TRBJ2-3, with 7 positions matching TRBD2. CDR3 length equals 18 residues. CDR1 is SSHAT and CDR2 is FNYEAQ in the germline V gene (reference sequence). The CDR3 nucleotides are TGTGCTAGCAGCTTCTGGCCCGCGGGAGCAAGTCGCACAGATACGCAGTATTTT. Its translation: CASSFWPAGASRTDTQYF.

The chain joins TRBV7-9 to TRBJ1-1; 9 bases agree with TRBD1. With V trimmed by 5 bases and J by 4 bases, 5 bases remained unmatched. The CDR3 length is 14 residues. CDR1 is SEHNR and CDR2 is FQNEAQ in the germline V gene (reference sequence). CDR3: CASSPQGAVTEAFF. The CDR3 DNA is TGTGCCAGCAGCCCACAGGGGGCGGTCACTGAAGCTTTCTTT.

This rearrangement joins TRBV11-2 to TRBJ1-1; tentatively, D is TRBD1 (6 bases). In germline, CDR1 is SGHAT, CDR2 FQNNGV. This CDR3 has 15 amino acids. V lost 7 bases and J lost 10, with 25 bases in between. The CDR3 loop reads CASTAPGVLSTGAFF. The CDR3 DNA is TGTGCCAGCACCGCCCCAGGGGTACTTTCTACGGGAGCTTTCTTT.

V gene TRBV27 combines with J gene TRBJ1-5; D is perhaps TRBD1 (6 bases). The CDR3 is 14 amino acids. V was pared by 6 bases and J by 3 bases, with 12 bases between. The V gene's germline CDR1 is MNHEY and CDR2 SMNVEV (reference sequence). The CDR3 nucleotides are TGTGCCAGCAGCCAACAGGGTGACAATCAGCCCCAGCATTTT. It specifies CASSQQGDNQPQHF.

The V and J genes are TRBV2 and TRBJ1-4; 7 bases agree with TRBD1. Trimming at V came to 7 bases and at J to 11 bases, leaving 10 bases not matched to a gene. There are 13 residues in the CDR3. CDR1 is SNHLY and CDR2 is FYNNEI in the germline V gene. The chain's CDR3 is CASTRFQGDKLFF. CDR3 DNA: TGTGCCAGCACACGTTTCCAGGGGGACAAACTGTTTTTT.

DNA of the CDR3: TGCGCCAGCAGCTTGACGGTAGGATGGGGTTCGGGGGCCAACGTCCTGACTTTC. Protein: CASSLTVGWGSGANVLTF. The V call is TRBV5-1, the J call TRBJ2-6; D remains unclear. Trimming shortened V by 1 base and J by 4 bases, and 18 bases separated the two germline ends. Germline loops: CDR1 SGHRS, CDR2 YFSETQ. The CDR3 extends over 18 amino acids.

The chain has TRBV2 and TRBJ2-7; D remains unclear. The CDR3 loop spans 11 amino acids. Trimming cost V 8 bases and J 3 bases, with 8 bases left between them. Germline V gene lookup returns CDR1 SNHLY and CDR2 FYNNEI. CDR3 coding DNA: TGTGCCAGCGGTCTCGACTACGAGCAGTACTTC. Its translation is CASGLDYEQYF. The entire variable domain, with the rest obtained from reference TRBV2 and TRBJ2-7, is as follows: EPEVTQTPSHQVTQMGQEVILRCVPISNHLYFYWYRQILGQKVEFLVSFYNNEISEKSEIFDDQFSVERPDGSNFTLKIRSTKLEDSAMYFCASGLDYEQYFGPGTRLTVT.

This clone was counted only a few times. V gene TRBV5-4 combines with J gene TRBJ2-5; no reliable D call. V was trimmed by 4 bases and J by 1 base, leaving 11 bases between them. Per germline, CDR1 SGHNT and CDR2 YYREEE (reference sequence). This CDR3 region has 14 residues. In DNA, the CDR3 is TGTGCCAGCAGCCCCGAAGCCAGCCAAGAGACCCAGTACTTC. Translated, it gives CASSPEASQETQYF.

V is TRBV5-1 and J is TRBJ2-2, with D possibly TRBD1 on 6 matching bases. This CDR3 spans 15 amino acids. Trimming removed 0 bases at V and 1 base at J, with 7 bases between. Germline V lookup: CDR1 SGHRS, CDR2 YFSETQ. The CDR3 region is CASSLVTGNTGELFF. CDR3 nucleotide sequence: TGCGCCAGCAGCTTGGTGACAGGGAACACCGGGGAGCTGTTTTTT.

V is TRBV29-1 and J is TRBJ1-1; 7 bases align to TRBD1. Germline lookup yields CDR1 SQVTM and CDR2 ANQGSEA. Germline trimming cut 6 bases from V and 2 bases from J; bases unmatched to any gene: 6. The CDR3 is made up of 13 amino acids. CDR3 in amino acids: CSVMGGGNTEAFF. In nucleotides, the CDR3 is TGCAGCGTGATGGGAGGGGGCAACACTGAAGCTTTCTTT.

V gene TRBV11-2 combines with J gene TRBJ2-3; 12 nucleotides match TRBD2. J was trimmed by 0 bases and V by 0 bases; bases with no gene match: 4. The CDR3 is made up of 18 amino acids. Germline CDR1 is SGHAT and CDR2 is FQNNGV. The CDR3 nucleotides read TGTGCCAGCAGCTTAGAGGGGACTAGCGGGCTTAGCACAGATACGCAGTATTTT. This gives the protein CASSLEGTSGLSTDTQYF. The full variable domain, completed using reference TRBV11-2 and TRBJ2-3, is EAGVAQSPRYKIIEKRQSVAFWCNPISGHATLYWYQQILGQGPKLLIQFQNNGVVDDSQLPKDRFSAERLKGVDSTLKIQPAKLEDSAVYLCASSLEGTSGLSTDTQYFGPGTRLTVL.

This clone was counted a few times. This chain joins TRBV19 and TRBJ1-1; D is undetermined. With 7 bases removed from V and 1 base from J, the gap between germline ends came to 10 bases. There are 13 residues in the CDR3. The germline V gene has CDR1 LNHDA and CDR2 SQIVND (reference sequence). CDR3 in amino acids: CASKGLSNTEAFF. The CDR3 bases are TGTGCCAGTAAGGGCCTATCGAACACTGAAGCTTTCTTT.

The chain uses TRBV30 and TRBJ1-3, with a possible D match to TRBD1 (6 bases). Germline-derived CDR1 and CDR2 are GTSNPN and SVGIG (reference sequence). Trimming stripped 2 bases from V and 0 bases from J, with 11 bases between. The length of the CDR3 is 15 residues. In DNA, the CDR3 is TGTGCCTGGAGTCGGGACATCTTCTCTGGAAACACCATATATTTT. Its protein is CAWSRDIFSGNTIYF. The full variable domain, completed using reference TRBV30 and TRBJ1-3, is SQTIHQWPATLVQPVGSPLSLECTVEGTSNPNLYWYRQAAGRGLQLLFYSVGIGQISSEVPQNLSASRPQDRQFILSSKKLLLSDSGFYLCAWSRDIFSGNTIYFGEGSWLTVV.

This chain uses TRBV20-1 with TRBJ1-1; D ambiguous. Trimming took off 7 bases at V and 7 bases at J, with 13 bases between the two ends. Germline V CDR1 and CDR2: DFQATT, SNEGSKA (reference sequence). There are 11 residues in the CDR3. DNA for the CDR3: TGCAGTGTCGAGGAACAGCTTGAAGCTTTCTTT. Encoded protein: CSVEEQLEAFF.

The V gene is TRBV7-2, the J gene TRBJ1-5, with D perhaps TRBD1 (6 bases). Germline-derived CDR1 and CDR2 are SGHTA and FQGNSA. V lost 0 bases to trimming and J lost 0 bases, with 12 bases between them. This CDR3 is built from 17 residues. Here the CDR3 DNA reads TGTGCCAGCAGCTTAGCACGGATGGGGGCTAGCAATCAGCCCCAGCATTTT. This encodes CASSLARMGASNQPQHF.

The chain joins TRBV10-3 to TRBJ2-5, with a tentative D call TRBD2 (6 bases). The germline V and J ends were trimmed by 2 bases and 5 bases, with 12 bases remaining between them. In germline, CDR1 is ENHRY, CDR2 SYGVKD. The CDR3 length is 14 residues. The CDR3 protein is CAISEAGRQETQYF. In DNA form, the CDR3 reads TGTGCCATCAGTGAGGCGGGACGCCAGGAGACCCAGTACTTC.

V gene TRBV9 combines with J gene TRBJ1-2; 7 nucleotides line up with TRBD1. This CDR3 spans 15 amino acids. Germline V gene lookup returns CDR1 SGDLS and CDR2 YYNGEE. J gave up 3 bases and V 0 bases, and 5 bases lay outside the gene matches. The CDR3 protein is CASSVDDRVHYGYTF. The CDR3 bases are TGTGCCAGCAGCGTAGACGACAGGGTTCACTATGGCTACACCTTC.

The rearrangement uses TRBV5-1 and TRBJ2-7; no clear D gene. The germline V gene encodes CDR1 SGHRS and CDR2 YFSETQ. The CDR3 sequence is 14 residues long. V was cut by 0 bases and J by 2 bases, with 9 bases left in between. The DNA for the CDR3 is TGCGCCAGCAGCTTGGAACTTTTAACCTACGAGCAGTACTTC. Its protein product is CASSLELLTYEQYF.

The CDR3 sequence is CASSVVGGRNTEAFF. As DNA, the CDR3 is TGTGCCAGCAGCGTAGTTGGGGGGCGGAACACTGAAGCTTTCTTT. This sequence joins TRBV9 and TRBJ1-1; D might be TRBD1 (6 bases). V lost 0 bases to trimming and J lost 1 base, with 10 bases between them. This CDR3 has 15 residues. CDR1 and CDR2 (germline): SGDLS, YYNGEE.

The gene calls are TRBV5-1 and TRBJ1-2; no definite D call. V gave up 4 bases and J gave up 4 bases, with 23 bases separating them. The CDR3 is made up of 17 amino acids. The germline gives CDR1 SGHRS, CDR2 YFSETQ. The CDR3 region is CASSPAPGRGGSYGYTF. For the CDR3, the DNA is TGCGCCAGCAGCCCAGCTCCGGGCCGGGGTGGCAGCTATGGCTACACCTTC.

This clone came up a few times. The V call is TRBV5-4, the J call TRBJ1-6, with 10 bases identical to TRBD1. The CDR3 length is 14 residues. With V trimmed by 3 bases and J by 7 bases, 1 base remained unmatched. CDR1 and CDR2 from the germline V gene are SGHNT and YYREEE (reference sequence). CDR3 sequence (DNA): TGTGCCAGCAGCTGGGGACAGGGGAATTCACCCCTCCACTTT. It translates to CASSWGQGNSPLHF.

This clone was counted between two and nine times. V usage is TRBV10-1 and J usage is TRBJ1-1; D is ambiguous. CDR1 WNHNN and CDR2 SYGVQD come from the germline V gene (reference sequence). The CDR3 runs 13 residues. The V end lost 4 bases, the J end lost 13 bases, and 19 bases lay between the germline ends. The CDR3 nucleotides are TGCGCCAGCAGTGGGGTCAAGGCGCGTATCGTTTTCTTT. It specifies CASSGVKARIVFF.